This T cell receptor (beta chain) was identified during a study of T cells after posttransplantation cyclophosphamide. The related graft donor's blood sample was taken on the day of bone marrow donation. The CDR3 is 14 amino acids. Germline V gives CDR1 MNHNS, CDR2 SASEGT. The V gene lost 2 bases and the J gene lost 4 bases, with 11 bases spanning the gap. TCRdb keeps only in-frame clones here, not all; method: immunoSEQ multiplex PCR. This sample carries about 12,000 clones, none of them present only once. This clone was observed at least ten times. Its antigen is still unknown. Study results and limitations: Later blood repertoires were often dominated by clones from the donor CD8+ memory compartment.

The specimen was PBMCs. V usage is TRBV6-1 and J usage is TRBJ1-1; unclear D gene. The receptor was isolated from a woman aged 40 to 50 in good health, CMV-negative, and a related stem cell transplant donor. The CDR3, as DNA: TGTGCCAGCAGTGAATTGCGGCAAGGCACTGAAGCTTTCTTT. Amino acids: CASSELRQGTEAFF.